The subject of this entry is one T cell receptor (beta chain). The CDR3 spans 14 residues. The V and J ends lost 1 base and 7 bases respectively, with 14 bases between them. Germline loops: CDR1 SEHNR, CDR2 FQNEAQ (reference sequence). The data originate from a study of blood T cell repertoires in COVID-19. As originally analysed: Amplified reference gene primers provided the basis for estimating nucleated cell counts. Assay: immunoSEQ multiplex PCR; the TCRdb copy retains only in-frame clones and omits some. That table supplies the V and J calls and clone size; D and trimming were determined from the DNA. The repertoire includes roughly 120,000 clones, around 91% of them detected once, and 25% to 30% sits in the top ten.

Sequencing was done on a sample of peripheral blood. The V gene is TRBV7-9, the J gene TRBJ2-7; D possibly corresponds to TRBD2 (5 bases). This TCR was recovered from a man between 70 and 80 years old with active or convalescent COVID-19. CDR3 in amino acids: CASSLEGSKGEQYF. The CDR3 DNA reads TGTGCCAGCAGCTTAGAAGGGAGCAAAGGGGAGCAGTACTTC.